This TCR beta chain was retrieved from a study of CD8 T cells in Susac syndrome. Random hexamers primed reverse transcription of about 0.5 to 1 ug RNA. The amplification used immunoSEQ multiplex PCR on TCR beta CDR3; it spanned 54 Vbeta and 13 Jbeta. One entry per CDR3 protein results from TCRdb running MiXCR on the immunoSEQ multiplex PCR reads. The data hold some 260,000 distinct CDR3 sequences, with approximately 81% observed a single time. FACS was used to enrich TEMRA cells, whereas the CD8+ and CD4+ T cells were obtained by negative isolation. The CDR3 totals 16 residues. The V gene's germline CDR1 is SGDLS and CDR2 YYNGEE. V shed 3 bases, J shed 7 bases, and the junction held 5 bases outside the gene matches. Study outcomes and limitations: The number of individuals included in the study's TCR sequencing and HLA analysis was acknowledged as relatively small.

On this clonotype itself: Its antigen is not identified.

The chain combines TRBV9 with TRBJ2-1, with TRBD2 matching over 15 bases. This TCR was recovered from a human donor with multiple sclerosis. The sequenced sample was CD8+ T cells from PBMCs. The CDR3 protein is CASSAGTSGRQNEQFF. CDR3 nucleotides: TGTGCCAGCAGCGCCGGGACTAGCGGGAGGCAGAATGAGCAGTTCTTC.